The rows below give T cell receptor beta chains drawn from one sample of a study of cytomegalovirus exposure and HLA in healthy donors. Sequencing used immunoSEQ multiplex PCR; TCRdb keeps in-frame clones, though not all of them. Among around 230,000 clones listed, 85% were seen once. Sequenced sample: PBMCs. These TCRs come from a girl aged 2-9 years in good health and CMV-seronegative. Each CDR3 is given with its conserved first and last residue. A D gene is named only where the DNA matches it firmly. Only some rows state a clone size, as once, few, many or a class for expanded clones.

TRBV4-1,TRBJ2-7,NA,NA,TGCGCCAGCAGCCAAGATGAGCTGCGGAGGGAGCAGTACTTC,CASSQDELRREQYF
TRBV4-1,TRBJ2-2,TRBD2,NA,TGCGCCAGCAGCCTCAAGAGGATGGGACTAATGAACACCGGGGAGCTGTTTTTT,CASSLKRMGLMNTGELFF
TRBV30,TRBJ2-1,TRBD2,NA,TGTGCCTGGAGTGGACTAGCTGCCTACAATGAGCAGTTCTTC,CAWSGLAAYNEQFF
TRBV9,TRBJ1-3,NA,NA,TGTGCCAGCAGCGTAGGACTGAATGGAAACACCATATATTTT,CASSVGLNGNTIYF
TRBV7-6,TRBJ1-6,NA,once,TGTGCCAGCAGCTTAGGGGGCGATAATTCACCCCTCCACTTT,CASSLGGDNSPLHF
TRBV5-3,TRBJ1-2,NA,NA,TGTGCCAGAAGAGGGAGGATATTCCCTTATGGCTACACCTTC,CARRGRIFPYGYTF
TRBV6-1,TRBJ1-2,NA,NA,TGTGCCAGCAGTGAGAACGGGAACTATGGCTACACCTTC,CASSENGNYGYTF
TRBV6-6,TRBJ1-5,TRBD1,NA,TGTGCCAGCAGCCTGGACAGGGCGCGACGTGATCAGCCCCAGCATTTT,CASSLDRARRDQPQHF
TRBV30,TRBJ1-2,NA,NA,TGTGCCTGGAGTGTACAGATGGGTGGAGGCTACACCTTC,CAWSVQMGGGYTF
TRBV6-1,TRBJ2-3,TRBD2,NA,TGTGCCAGCAGTGAAGAGCGGGGGGGCTCGGGCCCGCAGTATTTT,CASSEERGGSGPQYF
TRBV29-1,TRBJ1-5,NA,NA,TGCAGCGCTGGGGCGGGGGGTCAGCCCCAGCATTTT,CSAGAGGQPQHF
TRBV7-9,TRBJ2-3,TRBD2,NA,TGTGCCAGCAGCCTCCGGACTAGGGGCACAGATACGCAGTATTTT,CASSLRTRGTDTQYF
TRBV5-1,TRBJ2-7,TRBD2,NA,TGCGCCAGCAGCCCGCTGACTAGCGGGAGTCCTTCCTACGAGCAGTACTTC,CASSPLTSGSPSYEQYF
TRBV7-9,TRBJ2-1,TRBD2,NA,TGTGCCAGCAGCTTAGAAGGACTAGCGGGAGTATATGAGCAGTTCTTC,CASSLEGLAGVYEQFF
TRBV5-1,TRBJ2-7,TRBD1,once,TGCGCCAGCAGCCGAACCGGGACAGGGGTTAGTTGGGAGCAGTACTTC,CASSRTGTGVSWEQYF
TRBV4-1,TRBJ1-2,NA,once,TGCGCCAGCAGCCAAGATCCCACAGGGACCTATGGCTACACCTTC,CASSQDPTGTYGYTF
TRBV19,TRBJ1-2,TRBD1,NA,TGTGCCAGTAGTAGAGACAGGGAAGTTGGGGGCTACACCTTC,CASSRDREVGGYTF
TRBV5-1,TRBJ2-7,TRBD1,NA,TGCGCCAGCAGCTTCCGGGACAGGGGGTACGAGCAGTACTTC,CASSFRDRGYEQYF
TRBV7-9,TRBJ2-1,TRBD2,NA,TGTGCCAGCAGCCTGACTAGCGGGGTTTACAATGAGCAGTTCTTC,CASSLTSGVYNEQFF
TRBV29-1,TRBJ2-7,TRBD1,NA,TGCAGCGTAGCGACAGGGGGTCTGTACGAGCAGTACTTC,CSVATGGLYEQYF
TRBV5-6,TRBJ2-5,TRBD1,NA,TGTGCCAGCACCGGAGGCAGGGGGCACGAGACCCAGTACTTC,CASTGGRGHETQYF
TRBV6-6,TRBJ2-1,NA,NA,TGTGCCAGCAGTTACTCGATCAGCGGGCACAATGAGCAGTTCTTC,CASSYSISGHNEQFF
TRBV7-2,TRBJ1-5,NA,NA,TGTGCCAGCAGCTTAGGTCCTGATCAGCCCCAGCATTTT,CASSLGPDQPQHF